One and the same sample provided the 12 T cell receptor beta chains below, sequenced in a study of cytomegalovirus exposure and HLA in healthy donors. 13 Jbeta primers and 60 Vbeta primers were used for the PCR. The protocol was immunoSEQ multiplex PCR, while the TCRdb copy is restricted to in-frame clones and leaves out a portion. The sample shows 150,000 to 200,000 clones, around 80% of them seen only once. Sequenced input: PBMCs. All receptors derive from a woman in her twenties or thirties in good health and CMV-seropositive.

The rearrangement links TRBV7-9 to TRBJ2-1, with D perhaps matching TRBD2 (5 bases). The CDR3 is 15 residues long. Looked up from germline, CDR1 is SEHNR and CDR2 is FQNEAQ (reference sequence). Trimming removed 7 bases from V and 6 bases from J, with 19 bases in between. Here the CDR3 reads CASTSPTGSGNEQFF. The CDR3 coding sequence is TGTGCCAGCACATCCCCGACGGGGAGCGGCAATGAGCAGTTCTTC.

The rearrangement joins TRBV11-2 to TRBJ2-7, with TRBD2 matching 9 bases. The CDR3 loop spans 15 amino acids. With 3 bases clipped from V and 1 base from J, the junction kept 4 bases outside the gene matches. Germline lookup yields CDR1 SGHAT and CDR2 FQNNGV. CDR3 region: CASSFDSGGSYEQYF. CDR3 bases: TGTGCCAGCAGCTTCGATAGCGGGGGATCCTACGAGCAGTACTTC.

This sequence joins TRBV5-1 and TRBJ1-4, with D perhaps matching TRBD1 (5 bases). This CDR3 spans 16 amino acids. V lost 4 bases to trimming and J lost 0 bases, with 13 bases between them. Looked up from germline, CDR1 is SGHRS and CDR2 is YFSETQ. The CDR3 DNA sequence: TGCGCCAGCAGCGCACGGGGGGGTACAACTAATGAAAAACTGTTTTTT. It encodes CASSARGGTTNEKLFF.

The chain recombines TRBV9 with TRBJ2-4; D may be TRBD2 (6 bases). Germline values: CDR1 SGDLS, CDR2 YYNGEE. The CDR3 is 14 amino acids. V lost 1 base and J 8 bases, leaving 13 bases between the germline ends. The CDR3 here is CASSVFQGGDIQYF. Here the CDR3 DNA reads TGTGCCAGCAGCGTATTTCAGGGAGGAGACATTCAGTACTTC.

The gene calls are TRBV2 and TRBJ2-7, with D unresolved. The length of the CDR3 is 15 residues. Trimming left V 6 bases short and J 0 bases short, with 15 bases between. Germline lookup yields CDR1 SNHLY and CDR2 FYNNEI. CDR3 DNA sequence: TGTGCCAGCAGAGTGACTGAGACGAGCTCCTACGAGCAGTACTTC. Translated: CASRVTETSSYEQYF.

The chain couples TRBV6-5 to TRBJ2-1, with D possibly matching TRBD2 (5 bases). There are 14 residues in the CDR3. Germline values: CDR1 MNHEY, CDR2 SVGAGI. Trimming left V 2 bases short and J 8 bases short, with 13 bases between. The CDR3 sequence is CASSYRLTGDEQFF. The CDR3 DNA is TGTGCCAGCAGTTACCGACTAACCGGGGATGAGCAGTTCTTC.

The rearrangement joins TRBV6-1 to TRBJ2-3; the match to TRBD2 covers 10 bases. Germline V CDR1 and CDR2: MNHNS, SASEGT. This CDR3 contains 15 residues. V lost 2 bases, J lost 2 bases, and 1 base stayed unmatched. CDR3 bases: TGTGCCAGCAGTGAACTAGCGGGGGACACAGATACGCAGTATTTT. Amino acid sequence: CASSELAGDTDTQYF.

The chain recombines TRBV6-5 with TRBJ1-5, with TRBD1 matching 7 bases. The CDR3 is made up of 15 amino acids. J gave up 0 bases and V 5 bases, and 4 bases lay outside the gene matches. Germline CDR1 MNHEY, CDR2 SVGAGI. Here the CDR3 DNA reads TGTGCCAGCAGTAGGACAGGAGATAGCAATCAGCCCCAGCATTTT. Encoded protein: CASSRTGDSNQPQHF.

The gene calls are TRBV5-1 and TRBJ2-5, with D possibly matching TRBD2 (6 bases). CDR3 size: 14 residues. V gave up 2 bases and J gave up 5 bases, with 13 bases separating them. Germline loops: CDR1 SGHRS, CDR2 YFSETQ. CDR3 sequence: CASSFAGRRETQYF. The CDR3 DNA follows: TGCGCCAGCAGCTTCGCGGGGCGACGGGAGACCCAGTACTTC.

The V gene is TRBV5-1, the J gene TRBJ2-5; 7 nucleotides match TRBD1. The CDR3 loop spans 14 amino acids. Germline values: CDR1 SGHRS, CDR2 YFSETQ. V shed 2 bases and J 0 bases; nucleotides not matched to a gene: 1. CDR3: CASSLGTDQETQYF. CDR3 bases: TGCGCCAGCAGCTTAGGGACAGACCAAGAGACCCAGTACTTC.

In its sample, this clone was seen a few times. The chain recombines TRBV27 with TRBJ2-7; 7 nucleotides line up with TRBD1. Trimming at V came to 3 bases and at J to 6 bases, leaving 11 bases not matched to a gene. From germline, CDR1 is MNHEY and CDR2 SMNVEV (reference sequence). The CDR3 length is 15 residues. Here the CDR3 DNA reads TGTGCCAGCAGTTTGACAGGGTCGCCTGTAGGCGAGCAGTACTTC. It specifies CASSLTGSPVGEQYF.

Regarding this clone: Other DNA sequences from this sample encode an identical CDR3 as well. This chain joins TRBV29-1 and TRBJ2-2; D call uncertain. Germline V gives CDR1 SQVTM, CDR2 ANQGSEA. This CDR3 is 11 amino acids long. The V gene lost 6 bases and the J gene lost 3 bases, with 5 bases spanning the gap. The CDR3 coding sequence is TGCAGCGTCCGAGACACCGGGGAGCTGTTTTTT. Protein: CSVRDTGELFF.